Each of the 20 T cell receptor beta chains below was sequenced from the same sample in a study of shared clonotypes between healthy human individuals. Profiling relied on immunoSEQ multiplex PCR, and the TCRdb table lists in-frame clones only, not all of them. In the table there are millions of clones, about 95% of which are singletons. Naive CD8 cells were CD45RO-negative, positively selected for CCR7, excluding terminally differentiated effector memory CD45RA+ cells. Sequencing was done on a sample of naive CD8+ T cells sorted from blood. The receptors come from a man aged 18 to 29 in good health.

V gene TRBV7-2 combines with J gene TRBJ2-1; 7 bases match TRBD2. J lost 2 bases, V lost 1 base, and 5 bases had no gene match. This CDR3 comprises 16 residues. Per germline, CDR1 SGHTA and CDR2 FQGNSA. The chain's CDR3 is CASSLDRGRTYNEQFF. DNA for the CDR3: TGTGCCAGCAGCTTAGATCGCGGGAGAACCTACAATGAGCAGTTCTTC.

The CDR3 sequence: CASSFVTATNEKLFF. The CDR3 DNA sequence: TGTGCCAGCAGTTTTGTCACAGCAACTAATGAAAAACTGTTTTTT. This chain links TRBV27 with TRBJ1-4; no clear D. V was clipped by 3 bases and J by 0 bases, with 8 bases between them. This CDR3 has 15 amino acids. Germline-derived CDR1 and CDR2 are MNHEY and SMNVEV (reference sequence).

The chain recombines TRBV6-5 with TRBJ2-6, with TRBD1 identical over 9 bases. The V segment lost 9 bases and the J segment 3 bases; nucleotides outside the gene matches: 6. The CDR3 totals 15 residues. CDR1 and CDR2 from the germline V gene are MNHEY and SVGAGI. CDR3 sequence reads: CASKQGAYGANVLTF. DNA for the CDR3: TGTGCCAGTAAACAGGGGGCTTATGGGGCCAACGTCCTGACTTTC.

The chain has TRBV4-1 and TRBJ1-1, with 9 bases lining up with TRBD1. This CDR3 has 14 residues. Germline-derived CDR1 and CDR2 are MGHRA and YSYEKL. V was pared by 4 bases and J by 6 bases, with 6 bases of the junction left unmatched. The DNA for the CDR3 is TGCGCCAGCAGCCGGGGACAGGGTATAGCTGAAGCTTTCTTT. Translating it yields CASSRGQGIAEAFF.

This chain uses TRBV7-9 with TRBJ1-2, with a weak D call TRBD1 (5 bases). The germline gives CDR1 SEHNR, CDR2 FQNEAQ (reference sequence). Trimming cost V 5 bases and J 4 bases, with 23 bases left between them. This CDR3 is 17 amino acids long. The CDR3 DNA sequence: TGTGCCAGCAGCCCCCCGGGGGGACTCACCACAGGCTATGGCTACACCTTC. This translates into CASSPPGGLTTGYGYTF. The full variable domain, in which reference TRBV7-9 and TRBJ1-2 provide the parts outside the CDR3, is DTGVSQNPRHKITKRGQNVTFRCDPISEHNRLYWYRQTLGQGPEFLTYFQNEAQLEKSRLLSDRFSAERPKGSFSTLEIQRTEQGDSAMYLCASSPPGGLTTGYGYTFGSGTRLTVV.

The V gene is TRBV7-2, the J gene TRBJ1-2; D is possibly TRBD1 (5 bases). CDR3 size: 13 residues. The germline CDR1 and CDR2 sequences are SGHTA and FQGNSA. Trimming removed 4 bases from V and 2 bases from J, with 8 bases in between. As DNA, the CDR3 is TGTGCCAGCAGCTCGGGGGAGAACTATGGCTACACCTTC. Translated: CASSSGENYGYTF.

V and J are TRBV9 and TRBJ2-3; D ambiguous. Between the trimmed V and J ends, which lost 4 bases and 6 bases, there was a span of 15 bases. Germline loops: CDR1 SGDLS, CDR2 YYNGEE. The CDR3 extends over 14 amino acids. CDR3 in amino acids: CASSPDGFRDTQYF. Written as DNA, the CDR3 is TGTGCCAGCAGCCCGGATGGATTTAGGGATACGCAGTATTTT.

The chain joins TRBV9 to TRBJ1-4; D unresolved. From germline, CDR1 is SGDLS and CDR2 YYNGEE. The CDR3 length is 16 residues. Deletions cut 0 bases from V and 4 bases from J, with 13 bases between. The DNA for the CDR3 is TGTGCCAGCAGCGTAGGGATCAGTGAGGGTAATGAAAAACTGTTTTTT. It yields the protein CASSVGISEGNEKLFF.

V usage is TRBV27 and J usage is TRBJ2-7; D is possibly TRBD2 (6 bases). Between the trimmed V and J ends, which lost 3 bases and 7 bases, there was a span of 16 bases. In germline, CDR1 is MNHEY, CDR2 SMNVEV (reference sequence). This CDR3 comprises 14 residues. The CDR3 spells CASSFTAGTGEQYF. For the CDR3, the DNA is TGTGCCAGCAGTTTTACTGCAGGGACTGGGGAGCAGTACTTC.

The chain recombines TRBV7-6 with TRBJ2-1; TRBD1 might be the D (5 bases). Trimming pared 1 base from V and 8 bases from J, leaving 18 bases between. Per germline, CDR1 SGHVS and CDR2 FNYEAQ. The CDR3 length is 16 residues. The DNA for the CDR3 is TGTGCCAGCAGCTTAGACGATATGGGGCAGGGCTATGAGCAGTTCTTC. The encoded protein is CASSLDDMGQGYEQFF.

The chain recombines TRBV9 with TRBJ1-1, with D perhaps matching TRBD1 (6 bases). The V gene lost 3 bases and the J gene lost 4 bases, with 19 bases spanning the gap. This CDR3 has 16 residues. Germline values: CDR1 SGDLS, CDR2 YYNGEE. CDR3 loop: CASSGRGTPRSTEAFF. CDR3 bases: TGTGCCAGCAGCGGGAGGGGGACTCCACGTTCCACTGAAGCTTTCTTT. The variable domain in full, with the rest retrieved from reference TRBV9 and TRBJ1-1, is DSGVTQTPKHLITATGQRVTLRCSPRSGDLSVYWYQQSLDQGLQFLIQYYNGEERAKGNILERFSAQQFPDLHSELNLSSLELGDSALYFCASSGRGTPRSTEAFFGQGTRLTVV.

The chain uses TRBV10-3 and TRBJ2-3; 9 positions match TRBD2. V lost 8 bases and J lost 4; bases outside the gene matches: 4. Germline CDR1 and CDR2: ENHRY and SYGVKD. The CDR3 covers 13 residues. CDR3 nucleotide sequence: TGTGCCATCTCTAGCGGGGACTCAGATACGCAGTATTTT. Translating it yields CAISSGDSDTQYF.

About this clone: This same CDR3 is encoded by further DNA sequences in the sample. The CDR3 DNA reads TGTGCCAGCAGCCCGGGGGGCCTCCGGTACGAGCAGTACTTC. Translated: CASSPGGLRYEQYF. J is TRBJ2-7 and V is TRBV7-9; D is perhaps TRBD2 (7 bases). Germline assignment: CDR1 SEHNR and CDR2 FQNEAQ (reference sequence). The CDR3 extends over 14 amino acids. The V end lost 5 bases, the J end lost 4 bases, and 15 bases lay between the germline ends.

This chain joins TRBV7-9 and TRBJ2-7; the match to TRBD1 covers 11 bases. This CDR3 comprises 18 residues. Germline V gene sequence: CDR1 SEHNR, CDR2 FQNEAQ (reference sequence). The V segment lost 5 bases and the J segment 7 bases; nucleotides outside the gene matches: 19. This CDR3 reads CASSPPFGAGTGGNEQYF. DNA for the CDR3: TGTGCCAGCAGCCCCCCGTTTGGAGCCGGGACAGGGGGTAATGAGCAGTACTTC.

The V gene is TRBV10-2, the J gene TRBJ2-4; TRBD2 agrees at 10 bases. This CDR3 has 16 residues. CDR1 and CDR2 (germline): WSHSY, SAAADI. V dropped 11 bases and J dropped 0; count of bases not matched to a gene: 10. CDR3 DNA sequence: TGCGCCGGAAAAACCCGGACTAGCGGAGCCAAAAACATTCAGTACTTC. Translation: CAGKTRTSGAKNIQYF.

This sequence joins TRBV9 and TRBJ2-2, with D possibly TRBD2 on 5 matching bases. This CDR3 spans 21 amino acids. Germline values: CDR1 SGDLS, CDR2 YYNGEE. V lost 3 bases, J lost 6 bases, and 33 bases lay in between. The CDR3 DNA reads as TGTGCCAGCAGCGAAACCGGGATAAGGGCAACTTTCTTACCCGGCGCCGGGGAGCTGTTTTTT. It encodes CASSETGIRATFLPGAGELFF.

This clone was counted a single time. At the DNA level, this CDR3 is encoded by other sequences in the same sample as well. The chain couples TRBV27 to TRBJ2-7; possible D gene TRBD2, 5 bases. This CDR3 comprises 13 residues. V was clipped by 5 bases and J by 3 bases, with 11 bases between them. Germline CDR1 is MNHEY and CDR2 is SMNVEV (reference sequence). In nucleotides, the CDR3 is TGTGCCAGCAGTCTAGGGAGTAACTACGAGCAGTACTTC. This encodes CASSLGSNYEQYF.

This clone was counted once. The chain links TRBV2 to TRBJ2-7; 7 nucleotides agree with TRBD1. Losses at the gene ends were 1 base for V and 3 bases for J; bases not matched to a gene: 3. This CDR3 contains 14 residues. Germline values: CDR1 SNHLY, CDR2 FYNNEI. CDR3 coding DNA: TGTGCCAGCAGTGAAGACAGGGGTATCTACGAGCAGTACTTC. This codes for CASSEDRGIYEQYF.

The chain is built from TRBV6-6 and TRBJ1-5, with unresolved D. Trimming took 3 bases from V and 0 from J, leaving 12 bases between them. This CDR3 has 16 residues. The V gene's germline CDR1 is MNHNY and CDR2 SVGAGI (reference sequence). The CDR3 sequence is CASSYRAAYSNQPQHF. The DNA of the CDR3 is TGTGCCAGCAGTTATCGGGCAGCCTATAGCAATCAGCCCCAGCATTTT.

The gene calls are TRBV5-6 and TRBJ2-7; D possibly matches TRBD1 or TRBD2 (6 bases each). The CDR3 has 14 residues. Trimming cost V 0 bases and J 2 bases, with 9 bases left between them. Germline-derived CDR1 and CDR2 are SGHDT and YYEEEE. The CDR3 DNA reads as TGTGCCAGCAGCTTGGCAGGGGAGGCCTACGAGCAGTACTTC. This translates into CASSLAGEAYEQYF. The full variable domain, completed using reference TRBV5-6 and TRBJ2-7, is DAGVTQSPTHLIKTRGQQVTLRCSPKSGHDTVSWYQQALGQGPQFIFQYYEEEERQRGNFPDRFSGHQFPNYSSELNVNALLLGDSALYLCASSLAGEAYEQYFGPGTRLTVT.